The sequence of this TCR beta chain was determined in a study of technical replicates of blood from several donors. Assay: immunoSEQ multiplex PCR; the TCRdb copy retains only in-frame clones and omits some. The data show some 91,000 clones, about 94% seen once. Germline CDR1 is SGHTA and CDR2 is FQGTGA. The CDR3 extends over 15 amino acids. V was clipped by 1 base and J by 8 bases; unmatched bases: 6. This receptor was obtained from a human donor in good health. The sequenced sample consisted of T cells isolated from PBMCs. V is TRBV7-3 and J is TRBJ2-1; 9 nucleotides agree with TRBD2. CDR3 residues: CASSLKAGGFDEQFF. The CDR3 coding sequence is TGTGCCAGCAGCTTAAAAGCGGGGGGTTTTGATGAGCAGTTCTTC. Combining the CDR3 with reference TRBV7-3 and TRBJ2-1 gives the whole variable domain GAGVSQTPSNKVTEKGKYVELRCDPISGHTALYWYRQSLGQGPEFLIYFQGTGAADDSGLPNDRFFAVRPEGSVSTLKIQRTERGDSAVYLCASSLKAGGFDEQFFGPGTRLTVL.